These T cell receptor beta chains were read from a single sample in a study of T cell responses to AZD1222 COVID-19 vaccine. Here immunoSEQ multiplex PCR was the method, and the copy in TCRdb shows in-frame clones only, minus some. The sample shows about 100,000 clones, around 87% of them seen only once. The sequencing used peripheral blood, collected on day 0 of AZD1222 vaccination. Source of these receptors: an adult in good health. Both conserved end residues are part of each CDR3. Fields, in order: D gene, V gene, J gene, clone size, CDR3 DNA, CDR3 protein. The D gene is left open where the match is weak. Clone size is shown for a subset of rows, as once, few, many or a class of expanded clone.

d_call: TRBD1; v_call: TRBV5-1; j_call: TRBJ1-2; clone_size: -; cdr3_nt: TGCGCCAGCAGCGTGGACAGGGACTTGTATGGCTACACCTTC; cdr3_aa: CASSVDRDLYGYTF
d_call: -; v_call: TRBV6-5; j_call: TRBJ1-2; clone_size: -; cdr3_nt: TGTGCCAGCAGTTACTCCCTCGGGGGCTACACCTTC; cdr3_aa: CASSYSLGGYTF
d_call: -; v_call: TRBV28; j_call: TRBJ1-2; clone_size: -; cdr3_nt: TGTGCCAGCAGTGAGGGCCTGGGTGGCTACACCTTC; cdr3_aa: CASSEGLGGYTF
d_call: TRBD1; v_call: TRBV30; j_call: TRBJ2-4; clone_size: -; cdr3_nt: TGTGCCTGGCAGGGGGCCGACAACATTCAGTACTTC; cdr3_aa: CAWQGADNIQYF
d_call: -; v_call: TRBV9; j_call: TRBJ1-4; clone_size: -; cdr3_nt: TGTGCCAGCAGCGTAGCTGGGTTTAATGAAAAACTGTTTTTT; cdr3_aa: CASSVAGFNEKLFF
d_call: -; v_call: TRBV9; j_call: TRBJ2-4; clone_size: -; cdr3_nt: TGTGCCAGCAGCGTAGAGCCAAGCGCCTCGAACATTCAGTACTTC; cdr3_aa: CASSVEPSASNIQYF
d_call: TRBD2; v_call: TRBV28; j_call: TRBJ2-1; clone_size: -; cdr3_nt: TGTGCCAGCAGTTCCAGCGGGAGGACGGTCAATGAGCAGTTCTTC; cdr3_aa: CASSSSGRTVNEQFF
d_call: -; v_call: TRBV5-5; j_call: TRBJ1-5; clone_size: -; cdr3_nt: TGTGCCAGCAGCTTGGCTCCGAACGGGGATCAGCCCCAGCATTTT; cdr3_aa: CASSLAPNGDQPQHF
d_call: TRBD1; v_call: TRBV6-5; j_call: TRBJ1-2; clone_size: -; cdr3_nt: TGTGCCAGCAGGAGGGGGCAGGGCGTTTATGGCTACACCTTC; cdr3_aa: CASRRGQGVYGYTF
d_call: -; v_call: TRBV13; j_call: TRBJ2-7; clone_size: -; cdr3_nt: TGTGCCAGCAGCTCAGTTGACAGCTCCTACGAGCAGTACTTC; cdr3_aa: CASSSVDSSYEQYF
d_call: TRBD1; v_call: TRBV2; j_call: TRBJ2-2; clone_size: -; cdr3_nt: TGTGCCAGCACAAGACAGGGGAACACCGGGGAGCTGTTTTTT; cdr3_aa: CASTRQGNTGELFF
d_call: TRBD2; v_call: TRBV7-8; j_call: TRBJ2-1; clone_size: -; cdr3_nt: TGTGCCAGCAGTCGAGCGGGGGGCTCCAATGAGCAGTTCTTC; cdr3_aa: CASSRAGGSNEQFF
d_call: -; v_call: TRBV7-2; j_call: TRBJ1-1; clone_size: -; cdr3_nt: TGTGCCAGCAGCTTAGTTTTAAGGAACCCTGAAGCTTTCTTT; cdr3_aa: CASSLVLRNPEAFF
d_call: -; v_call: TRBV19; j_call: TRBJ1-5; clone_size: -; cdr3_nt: TGTGCCAGCAAAACAGGGAACGGAGATCAGCCCCAGCATTTT; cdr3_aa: CASKTGNGDQPQHF
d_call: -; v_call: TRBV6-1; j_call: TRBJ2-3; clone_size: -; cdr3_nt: TGTGCCAGCAGTGAAGCGCTCTCGGGTGACTCAACGGATACGCAGTATTTT; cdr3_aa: CASSEALSGDSTDTQYF
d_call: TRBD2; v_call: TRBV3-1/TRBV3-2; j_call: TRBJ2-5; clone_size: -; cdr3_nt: TGTGCCAGCAGCCGCCAATACGGGGGGGAGACCCAGTACTTC; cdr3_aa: CASSRQYGGETQYF
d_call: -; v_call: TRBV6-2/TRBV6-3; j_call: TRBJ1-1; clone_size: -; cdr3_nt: TGTGCCAGCAGCACAGGGATGGTCACTGAAGCTTTCTTT; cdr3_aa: CASSTGMVTEAFF
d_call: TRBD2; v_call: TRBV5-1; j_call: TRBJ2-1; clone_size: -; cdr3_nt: TGCGCCAGCAGCCCGGATGGGGGGGAGTCCTACAATGAGCAGTTCTTC; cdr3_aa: CASSPDGGESYNEQFF
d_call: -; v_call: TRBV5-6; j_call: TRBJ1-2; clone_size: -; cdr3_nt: TGTGCCAGCAGTCCAGGTTGGAGCTATGGCTACACCTTC; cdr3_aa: CASSPGWSYGYTF
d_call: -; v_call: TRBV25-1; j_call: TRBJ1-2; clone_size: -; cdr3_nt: TGTGCGTCCATGAGGGCTAACTATGGCTACACCTTC; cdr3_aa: CASMRANYGYTF
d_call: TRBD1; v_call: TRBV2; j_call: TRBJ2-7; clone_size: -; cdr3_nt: TGTGCCAGCAGAAATCCGGGACAGGGGCTTTCCTACGAGCAGTACTTC; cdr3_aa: CASRNPGQGLSYEQYF
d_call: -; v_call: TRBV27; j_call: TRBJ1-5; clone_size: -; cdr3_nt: TGTGCCAGCAGTTTAATCGGTCAGCCCCAGCATTTT; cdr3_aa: CASSLIGQPQHF
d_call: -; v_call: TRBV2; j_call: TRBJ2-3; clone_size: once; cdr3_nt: TGTGCCAGCAGCCCGGGACTGAGCACAGATACGCAGTATTTT; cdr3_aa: CASSPGLSTDTQYF
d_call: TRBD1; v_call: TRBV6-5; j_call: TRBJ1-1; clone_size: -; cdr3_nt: TGTGCCGGGTCGGGACAGCTGAACACTGAAGCTTTCTTT; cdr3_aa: CAGSGQLNTEAFF
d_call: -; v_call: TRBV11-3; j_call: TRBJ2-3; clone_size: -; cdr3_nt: TGTGCCAGCAGCTTCGGTTCCACGACAGATACGCAGTATTTT; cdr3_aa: CASSFGSTTDTQYF
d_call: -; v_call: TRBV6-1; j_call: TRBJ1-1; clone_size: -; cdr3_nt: TGTGCCAGCAGTGCCTATTCAGGGCGAGGGGATACTGAAGCTTTCTTT; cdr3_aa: CASSAYSGRGDTEAFF
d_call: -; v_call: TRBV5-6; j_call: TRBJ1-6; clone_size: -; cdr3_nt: TGTGCCAGCAGCCTTGTCCCTGGACCCCTCCACTTT; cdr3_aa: CASSLVPGPLHF
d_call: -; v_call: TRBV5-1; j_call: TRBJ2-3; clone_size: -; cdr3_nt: TGCGCCAGCAGCGAAACGGACGTCACAGATACGCAGTATTTT; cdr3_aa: CASSETDVTDTQYF
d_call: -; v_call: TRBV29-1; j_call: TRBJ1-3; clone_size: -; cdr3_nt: TGCAGCGTTGAAACGACAAACCGAAACACCATATATTTT; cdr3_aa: CSVETTNRNTIYF
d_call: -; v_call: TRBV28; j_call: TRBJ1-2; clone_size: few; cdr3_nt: TGTGCCAGCAGTTCATTTCATGAGGGCTATGGCTACACCTTC; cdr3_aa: CASSSFHEGYGYTF
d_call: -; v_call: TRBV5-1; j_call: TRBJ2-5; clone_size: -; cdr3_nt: TGCGCCAGCAGCGGGCTCGGCCTGCGGAGAGAGACCCAGTACTTC; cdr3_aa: CASSGLGLRRETQYF
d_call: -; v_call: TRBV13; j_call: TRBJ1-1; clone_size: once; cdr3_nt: TGTGCCAGCAGCTTAGCCCAGATGAACACTGAAGCTTTCTTT; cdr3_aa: CASSLAQMNTEAFF
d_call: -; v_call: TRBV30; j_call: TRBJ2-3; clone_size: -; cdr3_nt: TGTGCCTGGAGTGTTCAGAGTACAGCGTGGGATACGCAGTATTTT; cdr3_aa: CAWSVQSTAWDTQYF
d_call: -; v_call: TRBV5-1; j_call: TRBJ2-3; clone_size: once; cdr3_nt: TGCGCCAGCAGCTCCCGTCCCCGGGGAAGCACAGATACGCAGTATTTT; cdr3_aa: CASSSRPRGSTDTQYF
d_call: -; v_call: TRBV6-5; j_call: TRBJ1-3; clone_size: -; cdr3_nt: -; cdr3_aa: CASSSSPNTIYF
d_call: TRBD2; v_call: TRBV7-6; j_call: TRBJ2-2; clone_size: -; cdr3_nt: TGTGCCAGCAGCTTAGAAGGACTAGCGGAGAACACCGGGGAGCTGTTTTTT; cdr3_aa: CASSLEGLAENTGELFF
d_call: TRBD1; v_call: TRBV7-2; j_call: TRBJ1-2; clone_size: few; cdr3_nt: TGTGCCAGCAGCGCAGGGACAGTAGGTGGCTACACCTTC; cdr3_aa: CASSAGTVGGYTF
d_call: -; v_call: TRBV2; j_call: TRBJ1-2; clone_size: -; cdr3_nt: TGTGCCAGCAGTGCTTTAAGCTATGGCTACACCTTC; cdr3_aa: CASSALSYGYTF
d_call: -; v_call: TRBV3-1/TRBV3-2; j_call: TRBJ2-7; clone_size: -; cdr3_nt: TGTGCCAGCAGCCAAGGGAGATACGAGCAGTACTTC; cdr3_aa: CASSQGRYEQYF
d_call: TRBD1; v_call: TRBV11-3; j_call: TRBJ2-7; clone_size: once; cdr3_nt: TGTGCCAGCAGCCCAGGGACAGGGGACTACGAGCAGTACTTC; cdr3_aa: CASSPGTGDYEQYF
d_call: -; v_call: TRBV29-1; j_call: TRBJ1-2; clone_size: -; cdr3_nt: TGCAGCGTTGACAAGGGGGGCTACACCTTC; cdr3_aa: CSVDKGGYTF
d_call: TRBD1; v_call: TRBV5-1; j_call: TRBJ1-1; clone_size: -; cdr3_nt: TGCGCCAGCAGCTTGAGATCTTCACAGGGGGCGAAGGGCACTGAAGCTTTCTTT; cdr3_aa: CASSLRSSQGAKGTEAFF
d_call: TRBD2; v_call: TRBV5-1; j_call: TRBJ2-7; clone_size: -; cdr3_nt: TGCGCCAGCAGCTTGGACGGGGGGTTTTCCTACGAGCAGTACTTC; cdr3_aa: CASSLDGGFSYEQYF
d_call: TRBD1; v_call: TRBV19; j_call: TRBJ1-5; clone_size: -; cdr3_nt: TGTGCCAGTAGTATACAGGGGGATCAGCCCCAGCATTTT; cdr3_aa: CASSIQGDQPQHF
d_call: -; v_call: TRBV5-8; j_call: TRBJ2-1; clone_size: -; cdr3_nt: TGTGCCAGCAGCCCTGATCTGGGTAGCTCCTACAATGAGCAGTTCTTC; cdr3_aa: CASSPDLGSSYNEQFF
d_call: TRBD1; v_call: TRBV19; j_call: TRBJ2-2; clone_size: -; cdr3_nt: TGTGCCAGTAGTGCAACGACAGGGGGCGGAGCAGGCACCGGGGAGCTGTTTTTT; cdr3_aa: CASSATTGGGAGTGELFF
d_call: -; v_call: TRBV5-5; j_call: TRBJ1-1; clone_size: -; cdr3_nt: TGTGCCAGCAGCCAAGCCGGGACAAGGGCTCAAGCTTTCTTT; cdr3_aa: CASSQAGTRAQAFF
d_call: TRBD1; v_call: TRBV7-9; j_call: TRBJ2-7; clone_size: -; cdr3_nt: TGTGCCAGCAGCCAAGGACAGGGTGGAGCCGACGAGCAGTACTTC; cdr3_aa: CASSQGQGGADEQYF
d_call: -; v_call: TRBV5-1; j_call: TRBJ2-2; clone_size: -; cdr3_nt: TGCGCCAGCAGCTTGTTCCCTAGCGCGGACACCGGGGAGCTGTTTTTT; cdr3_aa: CASSLFPSADTGELFF
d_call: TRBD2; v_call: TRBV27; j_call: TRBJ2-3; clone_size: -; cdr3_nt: TGTGCCAGCAGACTATCTAGCGGTCAAGCTGATACGCAGTATTTT; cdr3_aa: CASRLSSGQADTQYF
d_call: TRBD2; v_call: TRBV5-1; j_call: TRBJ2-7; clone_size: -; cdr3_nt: TGCGCCAGCCGGACTAGCGGAAGCTACGAGCAGTACTTC; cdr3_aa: CASRTSGSYEQYF